This T cell receptor beta chain was sequenced during a study of blood T cell repertoires in COVID-19. Whole-study context: From the United States, Italy and Spain came samples of acute and convalescent COVID-19. T cells, B-cell-depleted T cells, or PBMCs provided the cDNA or gDNA that served as material.

The V and J ends lost 8 bases and 9 bases respectively, with 11 bases between them. The CDR3 is 10 residues long. Germline CDR1 SQVTM, CDR2 ANQGSEA. Data came from immunoSEQ multiplex PCR; TCRdb stores just in-frame clones and leaves some out. Seen here are 200,000 to 250,000 clones, 86% observed once, and the top ten hold about 4%. Each participant's cohort was designated according to participant-reported clinical history. This chain connects TRBV29-1 to TRBJ2-1, with TRBD2 as a possible D gene (5 bases). What was sequenced was PBMCs or T cells enriched from blood (not recorded which). The sequence derives from a woman aged 40 to 50 with acute COVID-19. The chain's CDR3 is CSTEGVEQFF. CDR3 nucleotides: TGCAGCACCGAGGGTGTTGAGCAGTTCTTC.